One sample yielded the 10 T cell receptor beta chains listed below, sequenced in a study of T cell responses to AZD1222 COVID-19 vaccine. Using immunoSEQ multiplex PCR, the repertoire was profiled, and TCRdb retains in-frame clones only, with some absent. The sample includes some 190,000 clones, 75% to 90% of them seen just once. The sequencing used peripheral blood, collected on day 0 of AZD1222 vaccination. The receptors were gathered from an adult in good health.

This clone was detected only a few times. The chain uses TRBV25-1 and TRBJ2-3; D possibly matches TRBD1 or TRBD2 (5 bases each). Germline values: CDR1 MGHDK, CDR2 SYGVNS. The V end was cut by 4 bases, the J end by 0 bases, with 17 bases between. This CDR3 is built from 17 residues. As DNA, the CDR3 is TGTGCCAGCAGTGGCAATCGGGGCAGCTTTAGCACAGATACGCAGTATTTT. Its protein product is CASSGNRGSFSTDTQYF.

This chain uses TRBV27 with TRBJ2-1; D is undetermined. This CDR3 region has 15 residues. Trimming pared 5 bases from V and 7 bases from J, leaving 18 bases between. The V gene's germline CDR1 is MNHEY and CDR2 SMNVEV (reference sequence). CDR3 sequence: CASSPEDGPRNEQFF. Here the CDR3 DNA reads TGTGCCAGCAGTCCCGAGGATGGCCCAAGGAATGAGCAGTTCTTC.

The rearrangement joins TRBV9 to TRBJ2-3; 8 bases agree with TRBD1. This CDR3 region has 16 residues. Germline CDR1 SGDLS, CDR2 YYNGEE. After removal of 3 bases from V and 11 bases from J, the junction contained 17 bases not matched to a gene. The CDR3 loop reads CASSGQGISTGTQQYF. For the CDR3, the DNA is TGTGCCAGCAGCGGACAGGGGATCTCAACCGGGACTCAGCAGTATTTT.

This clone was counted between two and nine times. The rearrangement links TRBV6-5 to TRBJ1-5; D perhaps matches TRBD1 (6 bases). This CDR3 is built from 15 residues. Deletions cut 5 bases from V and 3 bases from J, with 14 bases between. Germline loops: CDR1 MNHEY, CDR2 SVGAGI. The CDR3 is CASSTPGAPNQPQHF. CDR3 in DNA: TGTGCCAGCAGTACACCAGGGGCCCCCAATCAGCCCCAGCATTTT.

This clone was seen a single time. Here the CDR3 DNA reads TGCGCCAGCAGCCTCCACGGGGAGAGTGGGGCCAACGTCCTGACTTTC. Amino acids: CASSLHGESGANVLTF. This chain connects TRBV5-1 to TRBJ2-6, with a weak D call TRBD2 (5 bases). Germline values: CDR1 SGHRS, CDR2 YFSETQ. The CDR3 covers 16 residues. V was trimmed by 4 bases and J by 3 bases, leaving 14 bases between them.

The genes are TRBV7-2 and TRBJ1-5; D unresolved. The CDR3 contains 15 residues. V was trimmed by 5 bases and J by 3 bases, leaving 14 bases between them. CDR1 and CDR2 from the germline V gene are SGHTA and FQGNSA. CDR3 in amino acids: CASSPRIGSNQPQHF. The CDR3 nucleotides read TGTGCCAGCAGCCCCCGGATAGGATCCAATCAGCCCCAGCATTTT.

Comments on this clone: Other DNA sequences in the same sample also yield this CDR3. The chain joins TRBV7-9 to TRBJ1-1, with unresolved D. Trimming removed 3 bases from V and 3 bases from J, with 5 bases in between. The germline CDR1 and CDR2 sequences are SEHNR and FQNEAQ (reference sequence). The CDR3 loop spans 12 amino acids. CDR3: CASSFGDTEAFF. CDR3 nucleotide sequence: TGTGCCAGCAGCTTTGGCGACACTGAAGCTTTCTTT.

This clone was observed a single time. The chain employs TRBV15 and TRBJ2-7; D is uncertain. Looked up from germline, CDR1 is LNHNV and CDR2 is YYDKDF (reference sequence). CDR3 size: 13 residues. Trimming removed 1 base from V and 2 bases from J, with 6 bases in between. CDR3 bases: TGTGCCACCAGCAGAGGAGTAACCTACGAGCAGTACGTC. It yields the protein CATSRGVTYEQYV.

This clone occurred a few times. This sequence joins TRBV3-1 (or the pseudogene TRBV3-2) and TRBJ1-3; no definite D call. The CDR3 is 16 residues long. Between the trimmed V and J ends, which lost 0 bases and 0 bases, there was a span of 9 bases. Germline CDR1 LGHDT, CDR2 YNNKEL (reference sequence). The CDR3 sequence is CASSQDFGDSGNTIYF. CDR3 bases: TGTGCCAGCAGCCAAGATTTCGGGGACTCTGGAAACACCATATATTTT.

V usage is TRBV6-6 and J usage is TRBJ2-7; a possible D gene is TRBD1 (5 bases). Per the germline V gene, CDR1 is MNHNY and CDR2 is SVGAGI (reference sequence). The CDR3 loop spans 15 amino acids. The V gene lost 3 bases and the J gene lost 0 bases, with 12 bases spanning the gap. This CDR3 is CASSYRTLSSYEQYV. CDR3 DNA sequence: TGTGCCAGCAGTTATAGGACACTGAGCTCCTACGAGCAGTACGTC.